A single sample gave rise to the 13 T cell receptor beta chains below, sequenced in a study of OX40 agonist ivuxolimab in advanced cancers. Some clones are missing from TCRdb's copy, which holds only in-frame ones; the method was immunoSEQ multiplex PCR. In the table there are 14,000 or so clones, approximately 60% of which are singletons. Sequenced material: CD4+ or CD8+ T cells sorted from blood, taken in a trial of the OX40 agonist ivuxolimab. These receptors were obtained from an adult with an advanced solid tumor such as melanoma, head and neck, liver or kidney cancer.

The chain employs TRBV4-1 and TRBJ2-6, with D unresolved. The CDR3 contains 15 residues. Germline V gene data show CDR1 as MGHRA and CDR2 as YSYEKL. V was trimmed by 1 base and J by 0 bases, leaving 4 bases between them. The CDR3 region is CASSQGYSGANVLTF. In nucleotides, the CDR3 is TGCGCCAGCAGCCAAGGATACTCTGGGGCCAACGTCCTGACTTTC.

This clone is medium-sized (0.01 to 0.1%) within its sample. For the CDR3, the DNA is TGTGCCAGCAGTTACTTCGGACCGCAGGAGACCCAGTACTTC. Its protein is CASSYFGPQETQYF. The chain carries TRBV6-5 and TRBJ2-5; D is unclear. The CDR3 is 14 amino acids. CDR1 and CDR2 (germline): MNHEY, SVGAGI. The V and J ends lost 1 base and 5 bases respectively, with 11 bases between them.

This clone was seen only a few times. This rearrangement joins TRBV25-1 to TRBJ1-2; maybe TRBD1 (5 bases). CDR1 MGHDK and CDR2 SYGVNS come from the germline V gene. V was shortened by 6 bases and J by 8 bases, with 10 bases between the two germline ends. The CDR3 is 11 residues long. CDR3 sequence reads: CASSLGVGYTF. The DNA of the CDR3 is TGTGCCAGCAGCCTGGGGGTAGGCTACACCTTC.

The chain joins TRBV6-5 to TRBJ2-1; D uncertain. The CDR3 consists of 13 residues. Trimming took off 7 bases at V and 6 bases at J, with 13 bases between the two ends. The germline V gene encodes CDR1 MNHEY and CDR2 SVGAGI. The CDR3 DNA is TGTGCCAGCATTGGTAGGGCGAGCAATGAGCAGTTCTTC. Translation gives CASIGRASNEQFF.

V usage is TRBV5-4 and J usage is TRBJ2-7; D may match TRBD1 or TRBD2 (5 bases each). Germline lookup yields CDR1 SGHNT and CDR2 YYREEE (reference sequence). This CDR3 is built from 14 residues. V lost 2 bases and J 1 base, leaving 10 bases between the germline ends. In DNA form, the CDR3 reads TGTGCCAGCAGCTTTGGGGACGGATCCTACGAGCAGTACTTC. Protein sequence: CASSFGDGSYEQYF.

V and J are TRBV19 and TRBJ1-1, with D possibly matching TRBD1 (5 bases). This CDR3 comprises 16 residues. V lost 1 base and J 0 bases, leaving 12 bases between the germline ends. The germline V gene has CDR1 LNHDA and CDR2 SQIVND (reference sequence). Written as DNA, the CDR3 is TGTGCCAGTAGTATAGGACAGCTAGGCATGAACACTGAAGCTTTCTTT. Translation gives CASSIGQLGMNTEAFF.

The chain uses TRBV7-9 and TRBJ1-5; no firm D call. This CDR3 region has 16 residues. Germline V lookup: CDR1 SEHNR, CDR2 FQNEAQ (reference sequence). Trimming cost V 5 bases and J 0 bases, with 14 bases left between them. The CDR3 DNA sequence: TGTGCCAGCAGCCAAGTAGGGAGCGTTAGCAATCAGCCCCAGCATTTT. It encodes CASSQVGSVSNQPQHF.

V and J are TRBV5-6 and TRBJ2-7, with D hard to call. The CDR3 has 14 residues. Germline V CDR1 and CDR2: SGHDT, YYEEEE. Trimming took off 0 bases at V and 2 bases at J, with 9 bases between the two ends. The CDR3 nucleotides read TGTGCCAGCAGCTTGGGATCAGCGCCCTACGAGCAGTACTTC. Protein: CASSLGSAPYEQYF.

This clone appeared a few times. The V and J genes are TRBV9 and TRBJ1-6; no clear D. There are 12 residues in the CDR3. The V end was cut by 0 bases, the J end by 7 bases, with 2 bases between. Looked up from germline, CDR1 is SGDLS and CDR2 is YYNGEE. The CDR3 loop is CASSVDNSPLHF. Here the CDR3 DNA reads TGTGCCAGCAGCGTAGACAATTCACCCCTCCACTTT.

The gene calls are TRBV4-2 and TRBJ2-7, with D perhaps TRBD1 or TRBD2 (6 bases each). Between the trimmed V and J ends, which lost 0 bases and 2 bases, there was a span of 17 bases. The germline CDR1 and CDR2 sequences are LGHNA and YNFKEQ. The CDR3 has 17 amino acids. The CDR3 spells CASSQDQGRIFAYEQYF. The DNA for the CDR3 is TGTGCCAGCAGCCAAGATCAGGGGAGGATTTTTGCCTACGAGCAGTACTTC.

In the case of this clone: One junction end disagrees with the germline gene, perhaps due to a read error. The same CDR3 can be traced to other DNA sequences in this sample. V usage is TRBV5-1 and J usage is TRBJ2-7; no firm D call. The CDR3 has 11 amino acids. CDR1 is SGHRS, CDR2 YFSETQ, per germline. The CDR3 DNA reads as TGTGCCAGCAGCTTGTTCCTCGAGCAGTACTTC. Translating gives CASSLFLEQYF.

The chain links TRBV12-5 to TRBJ2-5; 7 bases match TRBD2. This CDR3 spans 17 amino acids. V trimming: 0 bases; J trimming: 7 bases; junction bases outside the gene matches: 14. Germline V CDR1 and CDR2: LGHNT, FRNRAP. The CDR3 coding sequence is TGTGCTAGTGGTTTGGTAGGGGCCCTAGCGGACCCAGGGACCCAGTACTTC. This codes for CASGLVGALADPGTQYF.

This clone turned up a few times. CDR3 sequence (DNA): TGTGCCAGTAGTAACCCACCCAGGGTCGGGGGTGAAAAACTGTTTTTT. Translated: CASSNPPRVGGEKLFF. This chain links TRBV19 with TRBJ1-4; D might be TRBD1 (5 bases). The CDR3 runs 16 residues. Deletions cut 4 bases from V and 7 bases from J, with 19 bases between. The germline V gene has CDR1 LNHDA and CDR2 SQIVND (reference sequence).